This T cell receptor beta chain was recorded in a study of OX40 agonist ivuxolimab in advanced cancers. For the study at large: The treatment was a fully human IgG2 OX40 agonist, ivuxolimab.

The table came from immunoSEQ multiplex PCR; TCRdb's copy has only in-frame clones and leaves some out. The sample lists 80,000 to 100,000 clones, roughly 88% seen once, with 0.3% to 0.4% in the top ten. Excluded were patients having autoimmune disease history or systemic immunosuppression. Trimming removed 6 bases from V and 4 bases from J; junction bases left unmatched: 8. This CDR3 is built from 14 residues. CDR1 and CDR2 from the germline V gene are MDHEN and SYDVKM. This sequence originates from an adult with an advanced solid tumor such as melanoma, head and neck, liver or kidney cancer. Here the sequenced sample was CD4+ or CD8+ T cells sorted from blood, taken in a trial of the OX40 agonist ivuxolimab. The chain carries TRBV28 and TRBJ2-7, with 8 bases lining up with TRBD1. CDR3 sequence: CASSSGRGLYEQYF. CDR3 DNA sequence: TGTGCCAGCAGCTCGGGCAGGGGGCTATACGAGCAGTACTTC.